This TCR beta chain originates from a study of metastatic and nonmetastatic thyroid tumors. CDR3 length: 14 residues. Germline V lookup: CDR1 SGHDT, CDR2 YYEEEE. V lost 4 bases and J lost 3, with 10 bases in between. This clone has only a few counts. All patients were treatment-naive before thyroid surgery. TCRdb reanalyzed the PCR reads via MiXCR. The table has approximately 79,000 clones, 7.5% to 9% seen once; the top ten hold 8.8%. The chain recombines TRBV5-6 with TRBJ1-4, with unresolved D. Material: blood. This TCR came from a female donor with papillary thyroid cancer or a benign thyroid nodule (not recorded which). Some clones in this sample may be carry-over from other donors' samples. CDR3: CASSRRRANEKLFF. The CDR3 DNA reads TGTGCCAGCAGCCGGAGGCGGGCTAATGAAAAACTGTTTTTT.